This T cell receptor (beta chain) came from a study of shared clonotypes between healthy human individuals. Study overall: Each donor's CD8 memory used one plate, CD8 naive two, each CD4 subset three. Regarding the study as a whole: Inspection by rarefaction showed sorted-subset sequencing to be incomplete despite large depth.

Naive CD8 cells comprised CD45RO-negative, CCR7-positively selected cells, excluding terminally differentiated effector memory CD45RA+ cells. All donors were healthy HIV-negative adults lacking recent acute infections or vaccinations. The CDR3 runs to 14 residues. Trimming shortened V by 5 bases and J by 6 bases, and 17 bases separated the two germline ends. Germline CDR1 and CDR2: MNHEY and SVGAGI. Worth noting for this clone: Its antigen is currently unknown.

Produced via immunoSEQ multiplex PCR; TCRdb's table is partial and in-frame only. This sample yields 2 million to 2.5 million clones, of which 93% are seen a single time; more than 1.5% belongs to the top ten. This sequence joins TRBV6-5 and TRBJ2-7; a possible D gene is TRBD2 (6 bases). Sequencing was carried out using naive CD8+ T cells from PBMCs. The TCR sequence derives from a man aged 18 to 35 in good health. Some clones in this sample may be carry-over from other donors' samples. As DNA, the CDR3 is TGTGCCAGCAGTCGCTTGGGGACTCCCTTCGAGCAGTACTTC. Protein product: CASSRLGTPFEQYF.